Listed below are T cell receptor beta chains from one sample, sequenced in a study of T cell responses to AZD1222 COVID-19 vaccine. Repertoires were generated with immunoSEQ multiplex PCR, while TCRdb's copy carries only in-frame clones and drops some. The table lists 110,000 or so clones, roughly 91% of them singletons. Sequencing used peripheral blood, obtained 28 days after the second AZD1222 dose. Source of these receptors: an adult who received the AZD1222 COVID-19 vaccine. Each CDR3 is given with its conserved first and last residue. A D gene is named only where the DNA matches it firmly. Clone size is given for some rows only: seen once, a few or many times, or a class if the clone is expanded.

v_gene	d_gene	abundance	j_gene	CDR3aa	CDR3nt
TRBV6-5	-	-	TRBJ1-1	CASSLTPLGGGYEAFF	TGTGCCAGCAGTTTAACGCCCTTGGGGGGAGGTTATGAAGCTTTCTTT
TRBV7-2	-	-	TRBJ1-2	CASSQSAGFGGGYTF	TGTGCCAGCAGCCAAAGTGCGGGGTTCGGGGGTGGCTACACCTTC
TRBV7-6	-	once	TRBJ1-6	CASSSGVEIYNSPLHF	TGTGCCAGCAGCTCAGGGGTCGAAATCTATAATTCACCCCTCCACTTT
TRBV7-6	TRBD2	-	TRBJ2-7	CASSFGGLAGDYEQYF	TGTGCCAGCAGCTTCGGAGGGCTAGCGGGGGACTACGAGCAGTACTTC
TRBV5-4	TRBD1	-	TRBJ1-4	CASSLAGGAYEKLFF	TGTGCCAGCAGCTTGGCAGGGGGCGCCTATGAAAAACTGTTTTTT
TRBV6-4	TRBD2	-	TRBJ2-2	CASSATSGGSNTGELFF	TGTGCCAGCAGCGCCACTAGCGGGGGGTCCAACACCGGGGAGCTGTTTTTT
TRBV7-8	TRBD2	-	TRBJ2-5	CASSLRLAVNPETQYF	TGTGCCAGCAGCTTAAGACTAGCGGTTAATCCAGAGACCCAGTACTTC
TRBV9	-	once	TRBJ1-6	CASSPTIGRNSPLHF	TGTGCCAGCAGCCCGACCATTGGTCGGAATTCACCCCTCCACTTT
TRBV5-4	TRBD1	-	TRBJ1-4	CASSSRQGRSGAGVEKLFF	TGTGCCAGCAGCTCGAGACAGGGAAGGTCGGGTGCAGGGGTTGAAAAACTGTTTTTT
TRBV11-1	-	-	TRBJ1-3	CASSSRQQNSGNTIYF	TGTGCCAGCAGTTCCCGTCAACAGAACTCTGGAAACACCATATATTTT
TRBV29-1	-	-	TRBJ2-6	CSALDNSGANVLTF	TGCAGCGCTCTCGACAACTCTGGGGCCAACGTCCTGACTTTC
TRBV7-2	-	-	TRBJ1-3	CASSYDYSGNTIYF	TGTGCCAGCAGCTACGACTACTCTGGAAACACCATATATTTT
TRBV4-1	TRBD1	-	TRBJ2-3	CASSQDFRGQGTDTQYF	TGCGCCAGCAGCCAAGATTTCAGGGGGCAGGGCACAGATACGCAGTATTTT
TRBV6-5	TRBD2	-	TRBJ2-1	CASSSTSGGGIF	TGTGCCAGCAGCTCCACTAGCGGGGGAGGGATCTTC
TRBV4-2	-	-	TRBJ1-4	CASTQGSNEKLFF	TGTGCCAGCACTCAGGGTTCGAATGAAAAACTGTTTTTT
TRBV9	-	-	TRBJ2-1	CASSAGRDVYNEQFF	TGTGCCAGCAGCGCCGGAAGGGACGTCTACAATGAGCAGTTCTTC
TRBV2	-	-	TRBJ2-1	CASSEARLGSYNEQFF	TGTGCCAGCAGTGAAGCGCGACTAGGATCCTACAATGAGCAGTTCTTC
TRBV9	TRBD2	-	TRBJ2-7	CASSSKAGGRYEQYF	TGTGCCAGCAGCTCCAAGGCGGGGGGGCGATACGAGCAGTACTTC
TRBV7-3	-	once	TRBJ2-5	CASSPWSTGTQYF	TGTGCCAGCAGCCCCTGGAGTACGGGGACCCAGTACTTC
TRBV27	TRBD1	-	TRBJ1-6	CASSLSDRGFSPLHF	TGTGCCAGCAGTTTATCTGACAGGGGGTTTTCACCCCTCCACTTT
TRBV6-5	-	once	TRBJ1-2	CASSYRFNYGYTF	TGTGCCAGCAGTTACCGGTTTAACTATGGCTACACCTTC
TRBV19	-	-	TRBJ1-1	CATEGTPTVHTEAFF	TGTGCCACCGAGGGCACGCCGACAGTTCACACTGAAGCTTTCTTT
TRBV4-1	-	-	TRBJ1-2	CASSHSQGVGGYTF	TGCGCCAGCAGCCACTCCCAGGGTGTTGGTGGCTACACCTTC
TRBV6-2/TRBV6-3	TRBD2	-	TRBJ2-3	CASSTGGEGDTQYF	TGTGCCAGCAGTACGGGGGGTGAGGGAGATACGCAGTATTTT
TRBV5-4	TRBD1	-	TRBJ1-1	CASSIQGARTEAFF	TGTGCCAGCAGCATACAGGGGGCGCGCACTGAAGCTTTCTTT
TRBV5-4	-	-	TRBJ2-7	CASSSRMGYEQYF	TGTGCCAGCAGCTCTCGAATGGGGTACGAGCAGTACTTC
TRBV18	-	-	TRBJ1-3	CASSPAGTGNTIYF	TGTGCCAGCTCACCCGCGGGGACTGGAAACACCATATATTTT
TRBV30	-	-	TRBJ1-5	CAWSPFGGHGNQPQHF	TGTGCCTGGAGCCCTTTTGGGGGGCATGGCAATCAGCCCCAGCATTTT
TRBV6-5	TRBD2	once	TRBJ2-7	CASSYEAGATHEQYF	TGTGCCAGCAGTTACGAAGCGGGAGCGACGCACGAGCAGTACTTC
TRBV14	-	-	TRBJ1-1	CASSSEDFTEAFF	TGTGCCAGCAGCTCCGAGGACTTCACTGAAGCTTTCTTT
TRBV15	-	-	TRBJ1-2	CATSRDQRLMGYTF	TGTGCCACCAGCAGAGATCAACGGCTAATGGGCTACACCTTC
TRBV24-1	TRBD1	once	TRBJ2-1	CATIGEGDRGQDEQFF	TGTGCCACCATAGGGGAGGGGGACAGGGGCCAGGATGAGCAGTTCTTC
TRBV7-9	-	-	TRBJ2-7	CASSLDVDGVYF	TGTGCCAGCAGCTTAGATGTAGATGGCGTGTACTTC
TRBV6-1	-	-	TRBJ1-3	CASSEAGAGNTIYF	TGTGCCAGCAGTGAAGCGGGAGCGGGAAACACCATATATTTT
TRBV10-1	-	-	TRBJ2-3	CASSDPNPLVTFTDTQYF	TGCGCCAGCAGTGACCCGAACCCATTAGTAACCTTCACAGATACGCAGTATTTT
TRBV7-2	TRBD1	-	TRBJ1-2	CASSLVGQGYGYTF	TGTGCCAGCAGCTTGGTGGGACAGGGCTACGGCTACACCTTC